This T cell receptor beta chain came from a study of T cell responses to AZD1222 COVID-19 vaccine. In its sample, this clone was seen once. The assay was immunoSEQ multiplex PCR, and TCRdb's table has in-frame clones only and misses some. The sample has some 130,000 clones; approximately 91% are singletons. The CDR3 runs to 16 residues. The V end lost 2 bases, the J end lost 1 base, and 15 bases lay between the germline ends. Germline V gene data show CDR1 as LGHDT and CDR2 as YNNKEL (reference sequence). Sequencing was performed on peripheral blood, taken 28 days after the second AZD1222 dose. The TCR originated in an adult who received the AZD1222 COVID-19 vaccine. The V and J genes are TRBV3-1 (or the pseudogene TRBV3-2) and TRBJ2-7; either TRBD1 or TRBD2 may fit D (5 bases each). The CDR3: CASSQRGLRDSYEQYF. CDR3 nucleotides: TGTGCCAGCAGCCAAAGGGGCCTCCGGGATTCCTACGAGCAGTACTTC.